These T cell receptor beta chains were read from a single sample in a study of CD8 T cells in ankylosing spondylitis. MiXCR, applied by TCRdb to the 5' RACE reads, yields one record per CDR3 protein. The table includes some 120,000 distinct CDR3 sequences, roughly an eighth detected once. Sequencing was performed on blood, either unsorted or a sorted T cell fraction (not recorded which). Receptors originate from a female donor with ankylosing spondylitis or in good health (not recorded which). Both conserved end residues are part of each CDR3.

v_call: TRBV28; cdr3_aa: CASSPTPRDRGDTEAFF
v_call: TRBV12-3/TRBV12-4; cdr3_aa: CASSLLTTGGTSEQYF
v_call: TRBV29-1; cdr3_aa: CSVETGKNTGELFF
v_call: TRBV5-1; cdr3_aa: CASSSQGIETGELFF
v_call: TRBV2; cdr3_aa: CASEGPFYNEQFF
v_call: TRBV29-1; cdr3_aa: CSAPLGSSSYNEQFF
v_call: TRBV29-1; cdr3_aa: CSVEKGRNTGELFF
v_call: TRBV20-1; cdr3_aa: CSGAGQTKNIQYF
v_call: TRBV29-1; cdr3_aa: CSVEDLGLAGAVNTDTQYF
v_call: TRBV7-6; cdr3_aa: CASSWRFGTEAFF
v_call: TRBV4-1; cdr3_aa: CASSDRQGISYEQYF
v_call: TRBV9; cdr3_aa: CASSDRTGVNNEQFF
v_call: TRBV7-2; cdr3_aa: CASSPASSGSYEQYF
v_call: TRBV6-5; cdr3_aa: CASSYSGTSGSRSSYEQYF
v_call: TRBV29-1; cdr3_aa: CSVVADTQYF
v_call: TRBV5-1; cdr3_aa: CASGWTSGAFYEQYF